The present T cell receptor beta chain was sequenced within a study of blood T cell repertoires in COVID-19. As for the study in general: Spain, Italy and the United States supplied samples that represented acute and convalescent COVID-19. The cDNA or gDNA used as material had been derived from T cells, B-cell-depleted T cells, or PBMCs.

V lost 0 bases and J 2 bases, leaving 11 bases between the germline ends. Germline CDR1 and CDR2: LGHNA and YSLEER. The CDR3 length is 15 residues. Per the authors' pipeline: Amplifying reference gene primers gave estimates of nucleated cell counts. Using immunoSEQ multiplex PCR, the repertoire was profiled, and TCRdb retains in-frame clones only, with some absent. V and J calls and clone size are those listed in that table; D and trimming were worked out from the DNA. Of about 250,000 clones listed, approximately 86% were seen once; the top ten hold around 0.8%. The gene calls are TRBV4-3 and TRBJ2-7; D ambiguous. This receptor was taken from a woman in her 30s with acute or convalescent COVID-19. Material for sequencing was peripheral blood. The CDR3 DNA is TGCGCCAGCAGCCAAGAACACCTAGATCCCTACGAGCAGTACTTC. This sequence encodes CASSQEHLDPYEQYF.